This TCR beta chain is from a study of T-cell memory formation after mild COVID-19. Study-wide results and limits: Balance between CD4 and CD8 was seen in clones contracting day 15 to 85, and a CD4+ lean was seen in later expanders.

The CDR3 is 13 residues long. Trimming cost V 5 bases and J 4 bases, with 12 bases left between them. Concerning this clonotype: The antigen remains unidentified.

Each CDR3 protein gets one entry after TCRdb re-called the 5' RACE reads with MiXCR. This sample has some 350,000 distinct CDR3 sequences, with more than 15% found just once. The sequencing input was PBMCs or a T cell subset sorted from them (not recorded which). The V gene is TRBV12-3 or TRBV12-4, the J gene TRBJ2-7; D remains ambiguous. This TCR was recovered from a man between 18 and 35 years old who had mild COVID-19 (a few samples of this study predate the infection). Cell type and time point are not known. The CDR3 loop is CASSPPWVYEQYF. DNA for the CDR3: TGTGCCAGCAGTCCGCCGTGGGTTTACGAGCAGTACTTC.